The clone carrying this T cell receptor (beta chain) was seen more than once but under ten times. Antigen specificity is unknown. The source of the sample is a study of human T cells and chemical hapten exposure. Overall study: On approximately 2 cm by approximately 2 cm of upper inner arm skin, sensitization was performed with 2% DPC. Weekly scalp doses of diphenylcyclopropenone were given to patients during the approximately 23-week study.

Described time point: patch test 1, 2 weeks after DPC sensitization. Treatment denoted: therapeutic diphenylcyclopropenone sensitization with weekly scalp DPC. Study findings and constraints: It was expanded TCRs that formed significantly more large CDR3 similarity clusters than controls did.

TCRdb reprocessed the RACE reads via MiXCR and lists one record per CDR3 protein. The data hold about 56,000 distinct CDR3 sequences, with 7.5% to 10% observed a single time. The CDR3 is 18 amino acids. V lost 4 bases to trimming and J lost 0 bases; unmatched junction nucleotides: 5. Germline V CDR1 and CDR2: LGHDT, YNNKEL (reference sequence). The input for sequencing was whole blood, taken in connection with sensitization to the hapten diphenylcyclopropenone (DPC). The chain combines TRBV3-1 with TRBJ2-2; TRBD2 aligns across 13 bases. This TCR was sampled from a woman aged 40 to 55 with alopecia areata. Some clones in this sample may be carry-over from other donors' samples. This chain's CDR3 is CASSRGLAGSANTGELFF. The CDR3 DNA sequence: TGTGCCAGCAGCCGGGGACTAGCGGGAAGCGCGAACACCGGGGAGCTGTTTTTT.